The T cell receptor beta chain described here comes from a study of glioma-infiltrating T cells. The study, taken as a whole, reports: Gliomas, especially low-grade, showed above-expected tissue-blood divergence; non-neoplastic patients showed below. Only very few CDR3 sequences appeared in both tissue and blood.

Using RNA template, CDR3s of TCR alpha and beta were amplified with iRepertoire arm-PCR. Tissue mRNA or PBMC total RNA, roughly 85-450 ng, went into one-step reverse transcription and amplification. TCRdb re-called the multiplex PCR reads with MiXCR, one entry per CDR3 protein. The sample includes more than 85,000 distinct CDR3 sequences, 20% to 25% of them seen just once. To note about this clonotype: Its target is not known.

Germline V lookup: CDR1 SGHAT, CDR2 FQNNGV. Trimming left V 5 bases short and J 1 base short, with 4 bases between. There are 12 residues in the CDR3. The sequence was collected from a human donor with low-grade glioma or glioblastoma, undergoing nonglioma brain surgery, or in good health (not recorded which). The source material was glioma tissue, nonneoplastic brain tissue, or PBMCs (not recorded which). The chain carries TRBV11-2 and TRBJ2-3, with D hard to call. For the CDR3, the DNA is TGTGCCAGCAGCCATCGCACAGATACGCAGTATTTT. Translation: CASSHRTDTQYF.